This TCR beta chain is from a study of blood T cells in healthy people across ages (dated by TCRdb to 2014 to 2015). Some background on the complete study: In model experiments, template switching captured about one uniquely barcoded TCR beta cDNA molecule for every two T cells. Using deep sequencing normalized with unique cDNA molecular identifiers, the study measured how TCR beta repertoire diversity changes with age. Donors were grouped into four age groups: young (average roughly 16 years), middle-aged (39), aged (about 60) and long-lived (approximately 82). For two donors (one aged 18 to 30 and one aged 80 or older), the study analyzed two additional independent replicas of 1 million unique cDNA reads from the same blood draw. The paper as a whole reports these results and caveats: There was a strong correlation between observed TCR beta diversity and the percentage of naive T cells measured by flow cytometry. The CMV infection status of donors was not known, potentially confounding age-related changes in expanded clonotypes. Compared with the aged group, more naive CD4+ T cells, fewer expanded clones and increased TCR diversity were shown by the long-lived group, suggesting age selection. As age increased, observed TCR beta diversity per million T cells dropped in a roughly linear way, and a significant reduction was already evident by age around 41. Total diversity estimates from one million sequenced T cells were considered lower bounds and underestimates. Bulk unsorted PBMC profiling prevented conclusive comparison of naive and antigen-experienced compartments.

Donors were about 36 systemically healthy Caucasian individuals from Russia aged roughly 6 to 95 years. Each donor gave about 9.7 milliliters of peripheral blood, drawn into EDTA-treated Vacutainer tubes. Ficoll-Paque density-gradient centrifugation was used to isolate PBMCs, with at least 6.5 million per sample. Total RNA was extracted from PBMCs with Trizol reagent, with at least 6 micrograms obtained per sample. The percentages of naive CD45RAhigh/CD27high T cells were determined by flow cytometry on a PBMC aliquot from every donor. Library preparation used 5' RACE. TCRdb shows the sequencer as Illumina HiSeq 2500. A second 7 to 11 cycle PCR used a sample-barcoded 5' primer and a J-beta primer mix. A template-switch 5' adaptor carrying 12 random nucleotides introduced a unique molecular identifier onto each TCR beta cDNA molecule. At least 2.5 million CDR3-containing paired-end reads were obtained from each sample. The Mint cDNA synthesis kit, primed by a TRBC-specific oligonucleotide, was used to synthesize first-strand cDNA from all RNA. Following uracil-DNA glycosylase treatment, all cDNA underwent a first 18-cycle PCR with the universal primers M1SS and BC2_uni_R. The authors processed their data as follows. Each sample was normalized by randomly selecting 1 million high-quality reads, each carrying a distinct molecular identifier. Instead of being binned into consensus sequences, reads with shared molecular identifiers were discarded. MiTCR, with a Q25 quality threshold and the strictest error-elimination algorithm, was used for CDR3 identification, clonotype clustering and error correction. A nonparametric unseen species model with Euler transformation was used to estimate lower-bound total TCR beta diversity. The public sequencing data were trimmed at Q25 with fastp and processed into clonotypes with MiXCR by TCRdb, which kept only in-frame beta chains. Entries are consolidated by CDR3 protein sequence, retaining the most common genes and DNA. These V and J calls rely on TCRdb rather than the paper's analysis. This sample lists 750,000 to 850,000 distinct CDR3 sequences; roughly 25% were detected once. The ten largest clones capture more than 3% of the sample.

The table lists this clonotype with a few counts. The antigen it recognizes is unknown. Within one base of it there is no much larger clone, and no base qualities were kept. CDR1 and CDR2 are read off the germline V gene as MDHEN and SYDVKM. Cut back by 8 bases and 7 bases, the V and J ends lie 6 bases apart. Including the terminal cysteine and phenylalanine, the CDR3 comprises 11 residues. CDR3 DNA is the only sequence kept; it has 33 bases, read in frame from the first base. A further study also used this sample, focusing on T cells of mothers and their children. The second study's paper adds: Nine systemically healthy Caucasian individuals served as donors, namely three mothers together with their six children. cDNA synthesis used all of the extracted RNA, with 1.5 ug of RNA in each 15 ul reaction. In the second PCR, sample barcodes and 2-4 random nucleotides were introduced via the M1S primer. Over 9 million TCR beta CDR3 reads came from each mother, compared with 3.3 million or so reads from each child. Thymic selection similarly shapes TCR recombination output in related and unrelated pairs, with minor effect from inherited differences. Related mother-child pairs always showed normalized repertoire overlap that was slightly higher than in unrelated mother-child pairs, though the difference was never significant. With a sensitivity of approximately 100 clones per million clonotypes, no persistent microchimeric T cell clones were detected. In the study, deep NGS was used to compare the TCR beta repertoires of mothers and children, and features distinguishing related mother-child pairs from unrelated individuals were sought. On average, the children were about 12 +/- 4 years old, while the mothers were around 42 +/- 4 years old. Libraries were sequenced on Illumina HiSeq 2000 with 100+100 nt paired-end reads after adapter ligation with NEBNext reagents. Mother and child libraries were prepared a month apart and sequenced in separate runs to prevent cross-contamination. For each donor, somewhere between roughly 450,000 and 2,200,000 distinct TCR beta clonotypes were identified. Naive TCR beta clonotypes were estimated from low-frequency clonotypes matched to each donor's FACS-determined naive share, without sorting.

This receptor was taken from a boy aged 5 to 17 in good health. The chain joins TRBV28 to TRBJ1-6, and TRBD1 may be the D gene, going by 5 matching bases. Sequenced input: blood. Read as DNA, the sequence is TGTGCCAGCCGACAGAATTCACCCCTCCACTTT. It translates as CASRQNSPLHF.